This T cell receptor (beta chain) was profiled in a study of T cell repertoires in cytomegalovirus infection (dated by TCRdb to 2018 to 2020). Describing the broader study: Peptide stimulations targeted recently identified HLA-C-restricted CMV epitopes, whose presentation resists viral immunomodulation, together with well-studied HLA-B-restricted epitopes. The HLA type of each donor mattered for the analysis, because public TCR beta signatures pointed to carriage of CMV infection along with the matching HLA type.

The sequencing machine was an Illumina HiSeq 1500. TCRdb reran the public reads through fastp at Q25 and MiXCR, keeping productive beta chains. Rows merge per CDR3 protein into single entries with the most common DNA and genes. The sample contains approximately 910,000 distinct CDR3 sequences, 31% of them found a single time. Jointly, the top ten make up about an eighth of the sample. The full study reports these points: The ex vivo response was dominated by HLA-C-restricted CMV-specific TCR beta clonotypes, which also provided the single most frequent clonotype in two of eight donors. Carriers of CMV infection plus the relevant HLA type were discriminated by the cumulative frequency of public TCR beta family members in the study cohort and in an independent approximately 340-donor cohort.

The sample's treatment or condition label, in plain terms: in vitro stimulation with specific CMV peptide epitopes to enrich CMV-specific T cells. The CDR3, cysteine through phenylalanine, is 15 amino acids long. The entry retains the CDR3 DNA only, 45 bases that are in frame from base 1. Looking up the germline V gene (reference sequence) yields CDR1 SEHNR and CDR2 FQNEAQ. V is shortened by 1 base, J by 3 bases, and the region joining them spans 9 bases. As concerns this clonotype: The antigen it recognizes is unknown. Since a much larger clone is just one base distant, this may be a read error.

The material sequenced was cultured CD8+ T cells from PBMCs, taken from culture after CMV antigen stimulation. This sequence uses TRBV7-9 and TRBJ2-2, and perhaps TRBD1 as D gene, on 6 matching bases. The sequence was collected from a human donor in good health (CMV status not recorded). Some clones in this sample may be carry-over from other donors' samples. Here the CDR3 is given as CASSLGQVYTGELFF. The DNA sequence is as follows: TGTGCCAGCAGCTTAGGACAGGTCTACACCGGGGAGCTGTTTTTT.